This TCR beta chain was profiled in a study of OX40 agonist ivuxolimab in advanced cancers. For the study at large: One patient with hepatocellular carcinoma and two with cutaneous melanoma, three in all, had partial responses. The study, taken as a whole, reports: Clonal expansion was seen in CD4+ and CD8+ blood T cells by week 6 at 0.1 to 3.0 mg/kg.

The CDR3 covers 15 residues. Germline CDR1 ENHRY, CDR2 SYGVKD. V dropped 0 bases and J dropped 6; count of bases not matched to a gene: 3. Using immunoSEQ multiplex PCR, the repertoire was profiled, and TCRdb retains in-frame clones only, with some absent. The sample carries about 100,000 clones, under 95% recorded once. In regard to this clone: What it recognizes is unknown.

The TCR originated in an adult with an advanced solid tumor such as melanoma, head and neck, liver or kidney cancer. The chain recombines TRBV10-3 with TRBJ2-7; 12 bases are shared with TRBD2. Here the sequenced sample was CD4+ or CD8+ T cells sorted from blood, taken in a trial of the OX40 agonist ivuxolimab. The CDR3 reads CAISESLAGGSEQYF. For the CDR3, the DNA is TGTGCCATCAGTGAGTCGCTAGCGGGGGGGAGCGAGCAGTACTTC.